Each of the 17 T cell receptor beta chains below was sequenced from the same sample in a study of blood T cell repertoires in COVID-19. The data were produced by immunoSEQ multiplex PCR, yet TCRdb's version contains in-frame clones alone and is incomplete. The sample gives 300,000 to 400,000 clones, 70% to 90% of which show up once; under 4.5% is in the top ten. The sequencing sample was made of peripheral blood. The receptors were gathered from a woman between 45 and 60 years old with active or convalescent COVID-19.

In this sample, this clone turned up a few times. CDR3 protein: CSASNPVADTQYF. The DNA of the CDR3 is TGCAGTGCTAGTAACCCGGTAGCAGATACGCAGTATTTT. The chain has TRBV20-1 and TRBJ2-3; D is ambiguous. The V gene lost 3 bases and the J gene lost 4 bases, with 11 bases spanning the gap. CDR3 length equals 13 residues. Germline values: CDR1 DFQATT, CDR2 SNEGSKA (reference sequence).

This chain connects TRBV2 to TRBJ1-1, with a possible D match to TRBD1 (5 bases). Germline-derived CDR1 and CDR2 are SNHLY and FYNNEI. The CDR3 spans 14 residues. Trimming took off 9 bases at V and 4 bases at J, with 18 bases between the two ends. Written as DNA, the CDR3 is TGTGCCAGTAGTAAAGAGGTGGGGGGCACTGAAGCTTTCTTT. Its protein product is CASSKEVGGTEAFF.

J is TRBJ2-7 and V is TRBV11-2; tentative D call: TRBD2 (6 bases). The CDR3 has 14 amino acids. Trimming took 1 base from V and 6 from J, leaving 13 bases between them. The V gene's germline CDR1 is SGHAT and CDR2 FQNNGV. In nucleotides, the CDR3 is TGTGCCAGCAGCTTAGTTCGGGGGTATGGCGAGCAGTACTTC. Translating gives CASSLVRGYGEQYF.

This sequence joins TRBV6-5 and TRBJ1-3, with TRBD1 matching 7 bases. CDR3 size: 15 residues. Germline assignment: CDR1 MNHEY and CDR2 SVGAGI. J was trimmed by 0 bases and V by 4 bases; bases with no gene match: 3. As DNA, the CDR3 is TGTGCCAGCAGTTCGACAGGGCACTCTGGAAACACCATATATTTT. Translated, it gives CASSSTGHSGNTIYF.

This clone was counted once. The chain couples TRBV24-1 to TRBJ2-7; weak D call: TRBD1 (5 bases). The CDR3 sequence is 13 residues long. Trimming left V 6 bases short and J 1 base short, with 9 bases between. Germline loops: CDR1 KGHDR, CDR2 SFDVKD. CDR3 sequence reads: CATSSPGSYEQYF. CDR3 DNA sequence: TGTGCCACCAGTTCCCCAGGGTCCTACGAGCAGTACTTC.

This clone was seen a few times. The rearrangement links TRBV25-1 to TRBJ2-2; 7 nucleotides line up with TRBD1. Germline CDR1 reads MGHDK; CDR2 reads SYGVNS. The CDR3 runs to 14 residues. The junction had 2 bases not matched to a gene; V was cut back by 6 bases and J by 1 base. This CDR3 reads CASRGQMNTGELFF. The CDR3 DNA follows: TGTGCCAGCAGGGGACAGATGAACACCGGGGAGCTGTTTTTT.

This clone was recorded only once. The sample contains more than one DNA sequence encoding this CDR3. This rearrangement joins TRBV12-3 or TRBV12-4 to TRBJ2-7; no definite D call. The CDR3 totals 13 residues. The ends were cut back, 2 bases at V and 4 bases at J, with 9 bases in the middle. CDR3 DNA: TGTGCCAGCAGTTTAAGTCGCGGTTACGAGCAGTACTTC. Translation: CASSLSRGYEQYF.

CDR3 coding DNA: TGTGCCAGCAGCCGACTAGCGGGAGCGAACACCGGGGAGCTGTTTTTT. It codes for CASSRLAGANTGELFF. The chain combines TRBV3-1 (or the pseudogene TRBV3-2) with TRBJ2-2, with 12 bases lining up with TRBD2. V trimming: 4 bases; J trimming: 0 bases; junction bases outside the gene matches: 0. The CDR3 runs 16 residues. Germline V CDR1 and CDR2: LGHDT, YNNKEL (reference sequence).

J is TRBJ2-7 and V is TRBV2; a possible D gene is TRBD2 (5 bases). The germline gives CDR1 SNHLY, CDR2 FYNNEI. This CDR3 region has 14 residues. The V end was cut by 6 bases, the J end by 2 bases, with 14 bases between. The CDR3 spells CASSGVRVAYEQYF. In DNA, the CDR3 is TGTGCCAGCAGCGGGGTAAGGGTGGCCTACGAGCAGTACTTC.

The J gene is TRBJ2-7, the V gene TRBV6-2 or TRBV6-3; no definite D call. The CDR3 is made up of 18 amino acids. V shed 2 bases and J shed 6 bases, with 26 bases lying between them. The germline V gene encodes CDR1 MNHEY and CDR2 SVGEGT. The CDR3 DNA reads TGTGCCAGCAGTTACCCAACCGCGTCTAACGTACGCATCTCCGAGCAGTACTTC. Its translation is CASSYPTASNVRISEQYF.

The chain carries TRBV7-6 and TRBJ2-7; TRBD2 matches at 7 bases. Per germline, CDR1 SGHVS and CDR2 FNYEAQ. The CDR3 covers 15 residues. J was trimmed by 1 base and V by 7 bases; bases with no gene match: 10. CDR3 protein: CASTPSGTLSYEQYF. For the CDR3, the DNA is TGTGCCAGCACCCCTAGCGGTACCTTATCCTACGAGCAGTACTTC.

Notes on this clone: The identical CDR3 is also encoded by other nucleotide sequences in the sample. The chain uses TRBV4-3 and TRBJ1-1; 7 nucleotides match TRBD1. With 1 base clipped from V and 1 base from J, the junction kept 0 bases outside the gene matches. CDR1 and CDR2 (germline): LGHNA, YSLEER. The CDR3 consists of 14 residues. The CDR3 coding sequence is TGCGCCAGCAGCCAAGCAGGGGGGAACACTGAAGCTTTCTTT. Amino acids: CASSQAGGNTEAFF.

J is TRBJ2-2 and V is TRBV11-2, with TRBD2 as a possible D gene (6 bases). The CDR3 consists of 18 residues. Germline V gives CDR1 SGHAT, CDR2 FQNNGV. Deletions cut 3 bases from V and 0 bases from J, with 17 bases between. CDR3 DNA sequence: TGTGCCAGCAGCTTGGCCCCGGTGCGGGGCTCGAACACCGGGGAGCTGTTTTTT. This gives the protein CASSLAPVRGSNTGELFF.

This chain links TRBV28 with TRBJ2-7; D is undetermined. CDR1 is MDHEN, CDR2 SYDVKM, per germline. With 3 bases removed from V and 2 bases from J, the gap between germline ends came to 8 bases. This CDR3 region has 13 residues. CDR3 residues: CASSLGVTYEQYF. The CDR3 DNA is TGTGCCAGCAGTTTGGGCGTGACCTACGAGCAGTACTTC.

This chain's CDR3 is CASSGPSPSSYNEQFF. In DNA, the CDR3 is TGTGCCAGCAGTGGCCCTTCCCCCAGCTCCTACAATGAGCAGTTCTTC. V gene TRBV6-2 or TRBV6-3 combines with J gene TRBJ2-1; D uncertain. Looked up from germline, CDR1 is MNHEY and CDR2 is SVGEGT. The CDR3 contains 16 residues. Deletions cut 5 bases from V and 0 bases from J, with 14 bases between.

This chain connects TRBV4-3 to TRBJ2-7; TRBD2 aligns across 9 bases. Germline V gene lookup returns CDR1 LGHNA and CDR2 YSLEER. The CDR3 contains 16 residues. V was pared by 0 bases and J by 4 bases, with 7 bases of the junction left unmatched. The CDR3 loop is CASSQDWGLADYEQYF. The CDR3 nucleotides are TGCGCCAGCAGCCAAGATTGGGGACTAGCAGATTACGAGCAGTACTTC.

The genes are TRBV11-3 and TRBJ1-5; D gene uncertain. The CDR3 contains 16 residues. Germline V gene lookup returns CDR1 SGHNT and CDR2 YENEEA. The V end lost 5 bases, the J end lost 1 base, and 15 bases lay between the germline ends. The chain's CDR3 is CASSRRVGRSNQPQHF. The CDR3 DNA is TGTGCCAGCAGCCGCCGTGTTGGCAGAAGCAATCAGCCCCAGCATTTT.